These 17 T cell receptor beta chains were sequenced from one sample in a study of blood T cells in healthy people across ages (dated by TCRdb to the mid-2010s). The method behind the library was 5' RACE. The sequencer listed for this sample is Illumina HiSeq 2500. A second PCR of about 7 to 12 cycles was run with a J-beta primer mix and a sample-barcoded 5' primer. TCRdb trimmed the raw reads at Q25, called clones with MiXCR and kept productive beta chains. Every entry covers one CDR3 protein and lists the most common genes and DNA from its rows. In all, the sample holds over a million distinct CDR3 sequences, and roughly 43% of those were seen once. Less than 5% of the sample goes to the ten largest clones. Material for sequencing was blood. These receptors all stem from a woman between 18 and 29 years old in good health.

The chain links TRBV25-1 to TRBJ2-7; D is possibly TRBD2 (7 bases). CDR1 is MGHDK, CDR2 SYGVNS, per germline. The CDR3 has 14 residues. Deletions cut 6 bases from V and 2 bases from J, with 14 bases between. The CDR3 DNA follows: TGTGCCAGCAGGGAAGGGGGGACTACCTACGAGCAGTACTTC. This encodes CASREGGTTYEQYF.

CDR3 nucleotide sequence: TGCAGTGCTAGCGGACGTACCTACAATGAGCAGTTCTTC. This encodes CSASGRTYNEQFF. The chain carries TRBV20-1 and TRBJ2-1, with D uncertain. Germline V CDR1 and CDR2: DFQATT, SNEGSKA (reference sequence). Trimming left V 3 bases short and J 2 bases short, with 8 bases between. The CDR3 is made up of 13 amino acids.

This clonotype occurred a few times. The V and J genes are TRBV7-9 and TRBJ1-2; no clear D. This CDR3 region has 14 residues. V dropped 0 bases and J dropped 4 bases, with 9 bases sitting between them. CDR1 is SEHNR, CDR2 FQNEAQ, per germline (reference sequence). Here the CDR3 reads CASSLAGHPYGYTF. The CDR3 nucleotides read TGTGCCAGCAGCTTAGCCGGGCACCCCTATGGCTACACCTTC.

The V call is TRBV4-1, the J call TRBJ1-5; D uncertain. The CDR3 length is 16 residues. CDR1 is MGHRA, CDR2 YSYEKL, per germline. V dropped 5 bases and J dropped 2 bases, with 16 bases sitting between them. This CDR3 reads CASSLLYPRGNQPQHF. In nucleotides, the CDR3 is TGCGCCAGCAGCTTACTTTATCCGAGGGGCAATCAGCCCCAGCATTTT.

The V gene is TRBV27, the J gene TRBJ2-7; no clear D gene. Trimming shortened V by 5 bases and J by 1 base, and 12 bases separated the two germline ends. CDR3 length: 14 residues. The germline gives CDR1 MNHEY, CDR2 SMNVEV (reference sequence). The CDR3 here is CASSLVSWSYEQYF. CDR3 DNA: TGTGCCAGCAGTCTAGTGTCGTGGTCCTACGAGCAGTACTTC.

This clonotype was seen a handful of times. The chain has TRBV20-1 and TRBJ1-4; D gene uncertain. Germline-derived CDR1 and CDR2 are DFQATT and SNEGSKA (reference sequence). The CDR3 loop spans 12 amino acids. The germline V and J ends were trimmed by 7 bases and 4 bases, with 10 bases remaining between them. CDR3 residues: CSVEGYNEKLFF. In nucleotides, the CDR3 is TGCAGTGTGGAGGGCTATAATGAAAAACTGTTTTTT.

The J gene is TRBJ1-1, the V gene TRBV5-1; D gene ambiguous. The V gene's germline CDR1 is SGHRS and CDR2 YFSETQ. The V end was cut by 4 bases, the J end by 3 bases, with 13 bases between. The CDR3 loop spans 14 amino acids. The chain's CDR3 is CASSIYSGDTEAFF. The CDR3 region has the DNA TGCGCCAGCAGCATTTACAGCGGGGACACTGAAGCTTTCTTT. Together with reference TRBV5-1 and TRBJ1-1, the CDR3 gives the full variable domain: KAGVTQTPRYLIKTRGQQVTLSCSPISGHRSVSWYQQTPGQGLQFLFEYFSETQRNKGNFPGRFSGRQFSNSRSEMNVSTLELGDSALYLCASSIYSGDTEAFFGQGTRLTVV.

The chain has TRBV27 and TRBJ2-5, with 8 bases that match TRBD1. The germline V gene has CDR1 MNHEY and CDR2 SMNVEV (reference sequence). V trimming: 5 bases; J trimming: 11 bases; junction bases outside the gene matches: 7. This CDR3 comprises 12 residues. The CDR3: CASSQGAVEQYF. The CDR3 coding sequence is TGTGCCAGCAGTCAGGGGGCGGTTGAGCAGTACTTC.

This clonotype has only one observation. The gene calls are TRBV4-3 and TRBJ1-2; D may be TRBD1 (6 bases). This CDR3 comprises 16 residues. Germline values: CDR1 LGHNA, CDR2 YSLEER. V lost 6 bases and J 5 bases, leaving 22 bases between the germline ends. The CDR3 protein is CASRGPGGAQTYGYTF. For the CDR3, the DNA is TGCGCCAGCAGGGGCCCGGGGGGGGCGCAAACTTATGGCTACACCTTC.

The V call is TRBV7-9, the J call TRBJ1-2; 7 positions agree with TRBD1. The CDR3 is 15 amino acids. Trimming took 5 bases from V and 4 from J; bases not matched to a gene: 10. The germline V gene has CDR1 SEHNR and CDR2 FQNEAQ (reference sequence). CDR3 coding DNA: TGTGCCAGCAGCACACGACAGGGCTCTACCTATGGCTACACCTTC. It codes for CASSTRQGSTYGYTF.

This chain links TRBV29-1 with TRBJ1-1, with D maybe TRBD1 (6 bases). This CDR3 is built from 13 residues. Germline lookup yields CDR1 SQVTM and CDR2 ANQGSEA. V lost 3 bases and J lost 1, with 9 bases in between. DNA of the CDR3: TGCAGCGTTGAGAAACAGGGGAACACTGAAGCTTTCTTT. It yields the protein CSVEKQGNTEAFF.

The CDR3 sequence: CASSLAREGLPYEQYF. As DNA, the CDR3 is TGTGCCAGCAGCTTGGCCAGGGAAGGGCTCCCCTACGAGCAGTACTTC. V and J are TRBV5-5 and TRBJ2-7, with D possibly TRBD1 on 5 matching bases. Germline V CDR1 and CDR2: SGHKS, YYEKEE (reference sequence). V lost 0 bases and J 2 bases, leaving 15 bases between the germline ends. The CDR3 length is 16 residues.

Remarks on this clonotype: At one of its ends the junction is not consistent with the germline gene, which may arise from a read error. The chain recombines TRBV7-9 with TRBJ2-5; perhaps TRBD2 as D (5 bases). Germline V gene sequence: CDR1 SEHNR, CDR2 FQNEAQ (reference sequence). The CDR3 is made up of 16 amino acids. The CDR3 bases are TGTGCCAGCAGCTCCCGTAAGAGGAGGAGAGTTGAGACCCTGTACTTC. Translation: CASSSRKRRRVETLYF.

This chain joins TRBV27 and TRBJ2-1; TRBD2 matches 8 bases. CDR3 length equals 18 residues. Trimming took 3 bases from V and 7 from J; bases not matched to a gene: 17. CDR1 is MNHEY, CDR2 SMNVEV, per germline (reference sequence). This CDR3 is CASSFASSLAAGRNEQFF. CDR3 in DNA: TGTGCCAGCAGTTTCGCCTCTTCACTAGCGGCCGGGCGAAATGAGCAGTTCTTC.

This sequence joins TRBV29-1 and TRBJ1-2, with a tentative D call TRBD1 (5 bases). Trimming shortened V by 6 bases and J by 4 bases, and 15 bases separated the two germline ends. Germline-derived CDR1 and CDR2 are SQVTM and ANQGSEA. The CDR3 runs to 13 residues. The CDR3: CSVETGTLYGYTF. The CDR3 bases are TGCAGCGTAGAAACCGGGACTCTCTATGGCTACACCTTC.

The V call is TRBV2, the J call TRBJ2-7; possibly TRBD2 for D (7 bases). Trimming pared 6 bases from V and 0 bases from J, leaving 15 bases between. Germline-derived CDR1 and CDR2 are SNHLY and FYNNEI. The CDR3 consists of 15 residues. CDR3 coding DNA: TGTGCCAGCAGGAGTAAAGGGGGGGCCTCCTACGAGCAGTACTTC. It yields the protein CASRSKGGASYEQYF. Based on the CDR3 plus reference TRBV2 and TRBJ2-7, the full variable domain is EPEVTQTPSHQVTQMGQEVILRCVPISNHLYFYWYRQILGQKVEFLVSFYNNEISEKSEIFDDQFSVERPDGSNFTLKIRSTKLEDSAMYFCASRSKGGASYEQYFGPGTRLTVT.

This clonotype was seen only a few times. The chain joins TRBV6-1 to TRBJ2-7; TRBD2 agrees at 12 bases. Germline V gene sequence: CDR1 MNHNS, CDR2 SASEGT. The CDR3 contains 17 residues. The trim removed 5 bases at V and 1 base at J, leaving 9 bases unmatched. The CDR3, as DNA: TGTGCCAGCAGTACCTTGACTAGCGGGAGATATTCCTACGAGCAGTACTTC. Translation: CASSTLTSGRYSYEQYF.